A selection of T cell receptor beta chains follows, all from one sample in a study of T-cell memory formation after mild COVID-19. Each CDR3 protein gets one entry after TCRdb re-called the 5' RACE reads with MiXCR. The sample shows 300,000 to 400,000 distinct CDR3 sequences, 28% of them seen only once. The sequencing sample was made of PBMCs or a T cell subset sorted from them (not recorded which). These receptor sequences come from an adult woman who had mild COVID-19 (a few samples of this study predate the infection). Cell type and time point are not known. CDR3s include the opening cysteine and the closing phenylalanine or tryptophan. Fields, in order: J gene, D gene, clone size, V gene, CDR3 protein, CDR3 DNA. A D gene is named only where the DNA matches it firmly. A clone size is listed for some rows: how often the clone was seen (once, few, many), or a class if it is expanded.

TRBJ2-7 TRBD1 few TRBV4-1 CASSPREDRGSYEQYF TGCGCCAGCAGCCCGAGGGAAGACAGGGGCTCCTACGAGCAGTACTTC
TRBJ2-3 TRBD1 NA TRBV24-1 CATSEYRGADTQYF TGTGCCACCAGTGAATACAGGGGAGCAGATACGCAGTATTTT
TRBJ1-2 NA few TRBV4-2 CASSPLGATGHPGDYGYTF TGTGCCAGCAGCCCCCTCGGAGCGACAGGCCATCCTGGGGACTATGGCTACACCTTC
TRBJ2-5 TRBD1 NA TRBV2 CASSGDRGRGETQYF TGTGCCAGCAGTGGGGACAGGGGGAGAGGGGAGACCCAGTACTTC
TRBJ2-7 TRBD1 NA TRBV2 CAMSGTESYEQYF TGTGCCATGTCCGGGACAGAGTCCTACGAGCAGTACTTC
TRBJ2-5 NA NA TRBV7-2 CASRVAGPGGQETQYF TGTGCCAGCAGGGTAGCGGGCCCAGGGGGCCAAGAGACCCAGTACTTC
TRBJ2-5 NA NA TRBV6-5 CASSYSIADQETQYF TGTGCCAGCAGTTACTCGATTGCGGACCAAGAGACCCAGTACTTC
TRBJ2-1 NA NA TRBV7-2 CASSLVGATVNEQFF TGTGCCAGCAGCTTAGTGGGGGCCACCGTAAATGAGCAGTTCTTC
TRBJ1-6 NA once TRBV7-9 CASSLADFGSPLHF TGTGCCAGCAGCTTAGCCGACTTCGGGTCACCCCTCCACTTT
TRBJ2-3 NA NA TRBV7-6 CASSLEALYTDTQYF TGTGCCAGCAGCTTAGAGGCCCTTTACACAGATACGCAGTATTTT
TRBJ2-2 NA many TRBV20-1 CSARDPGPKGELFF TGCAGTGCTAGAGACCCGGGACCCAAGGGGGAGCTGTTTTTT
TRBJ1-2 NA few TRBV11-2 CASSSIGGQGYTF TGTGCCAGCAGCTCAATCGGTGGGCAGGGCTACACCTTC
TRBJ2-3 NA NA TRBV20-1 CSAPWGGTDTQYF TGCAGTGCACCGTGGGGAGGTACAGATACGCAGTATTTT
TRBJ1-1 NA few TRBV20-1 CSARSRDKNTEAFF TGCAGTGCTAGGTCACGGGACAAGAACACTGAAGCTTTCTTT
TRBJ1-6 NA NA TRBV18 CASSPSAPSSYNSPLHF TGTGCCAGCTCACCGTCGGCCCCAAGCTCCTATAATTCACCCCTCCACTTT
TRBJ2-7 TRBD2 few TRBV7-9 CASSPRTSGGYSYEQYF TGTGCCAGCAGCCCGCGGACTAGCGGGGGATACTCCTACGAGCAGTACTTC
TRBJ2-5 NA few TRBV27 CASSLSDPDWGEQETQYF TGTGCCAGCAGTTTATCGGACCCAGACTGGGGGGAACAAGAGACCCAGTACTTC
TRBJ1-5 NA few TRBV20-1 CSARDHLQGGNQPQHF TGCAGTGCTAGAGATCATCTACAGGGTGGCAATCAGCCCCAGCATTTT
TRBJ2-3 NA few TRBV20-1 CSAPGTASTDTQYF TGCAGTGCTCCCGGGACGGCCAGCACAGATACGCAGTATTTT
TRBJ2-7 TRBD2 NA TRBV6-5 CASSESWTSATYEQYF TGTGCCAGCAGTGAATCTTGGACTAGCGCTACCTACGAGCAGTACTTC
TRBJ2-7 TRBD1 NA TRBV30 CAWDRGTREQYF TGTGCCTGGGACAGGGGAACGCGGGAGCAGTACTTC
TRBJ1-5 NA few TRBV5-1 CASSEGTSNQPQHF TGCGCCAGCAGCGAGGGAACTAGCAATCAGCCCCAGCATTTT
TRBJ2-2 NA few TRBV7-6 CASSSDPGVNTGELFF TGTGCCAGCAGCTCCGACCCAGGGGTAAACACCGGGGAGCTGTTTTTT
TRBJ2-7 NA few TRBV29-1 CSVTIPSQLVEQYF TGCAGCGTGACCATCCCCTCACAACTAGTAGAGCAGTACTTC
TRBJ2-5 TRBD2 few TRBV15 CATSIDRAGGGETQYF TGTGCCACCAGCATAGACAGAGCGGGAGGAGGAGAGACCCAGTACTTC
TRBJ2-7 NA NA TRBV15 CATSRDMASSYEQYF TGTGCCACCAGCAGAGATATGGCGAGCTCCTACGAGCAGTACTTC
TRBJ1-5 NA few TRBV2 CASSEDLVNQPQHF TGTGCCAGCAGTGAAGATCTGGTCAATCAGCCCCAGCATTTT
TRBJ2-1 TRBD2 few TRBV29-1 CSVLPGLAGFEQFF TGCAGCGTCCTGCCCGGACTAGCGGGATTTGAGCAGTTCTTC
TRBJ2-1 TRBD2 NA TRBV11-3 CASSLLGLAGRGYNEQFF TGTGCCAGCAGCTTACTGGGACTAGCGGGGAGAGGTTACAATGAGCAGTTCTTC
TRBJ2-1 TRBD1 few TRBV4-1 CASSQPDRGLYNEQFF TGCGCCAGCAGCCAACCGGACAGGGGGCTCTACAATGAGCAGTTCTTC
TRBJ2-5 NA few TRBV20-1 CSARQSLVFETQYF TGCAGTGCTCGACAATCACTAGTTTTTGAGACCCAGTACTTC
TRBJ2-5 NA NA TRBV7-3 CASSVGTSPGQETQYF TGTGCCAGCAGCGTAGGGACATCCCCGGGCCAAGAGACCCAGTACTTC
TRBJ2-1 TRBD2 NA TRBV4-1 CASSQVPGTSWNEQFF TGCGCCAGCAGCCAAGTACCGGGGACTAGTTGGAATGAGCAGTTCTTC
TRBJ2-7 TRBD2 NA TRBV10-3 CAISESVGGGAYEQYF TGTGCCATCAGTGAGTCCGTAGGTGGGGGGGCCTACGAGCAGTACTTC
TRBJ2-5 TRBD2 NA TRBV5-1 CASSLGSGASETQYF TGCGCCAGCAGCTTGGGTAGCGGGGCGTCAGAGACCCAGTACTTC
TRBJ2-2 TRBD1 few TRBV30 CAWGPGQGQTGELFF TGTGCCTGGGGTCCCGGACAGGGACAGACCGGGGAGCTGTTTTTT
TRBJ1-1 TRBD1 few TRBV6-2/TRBV6-3 CASSSRTGGLNTEAFF TGTGCCAGCAGTTCGCGGACAGGGGGCTTGAACACTGAAGCTTTCTTT
TRBJ2-7 NA few TRBV6-2/TRBV6-3 CASSPGQFYEQYF TGTGCCAGCAGCCCCGGACAGTTCTACGAGCAGTACTTC
TRBJ2-6 NA few TRBV7-8 CASSSRRKTSGANVLTF TGTGCCAGCAGCTCCCGACGGAAAACCTCTGGGGCCAACGTCCTGACTTTC
TRBJ2-1 NA NA TRBV10-3 CAISDVARSYNEQFF TGTGCCATCAGTGATGTCGCCAGGAGCTACAATGAGCAGTTCTTC
TRBJ2-7 NA NA TRBV20-1 CSAGFSYEQYF TGCAGTGCTGGATTCTCCTACGAGCAGTACTTC
TRBJ2-3 TRBD2 NA TRBV9 CASSGGERELYTQYF TGTGCCAGCAGCGGCGGGGAGCGGGAGCTCTATACGCAGTATTTT
TRBJ2-5 NA once TRBV6-2/TRBV6-3 CASSYVAQETQYF TGTGCCAGCAGTTACGTGGCCCAAGAGACCCAGTACTTC
TRBJ1-1 NA many TRBV7-9 CASSFWGNTEAFF TGTGCCAGCAGCTTTTGGGGTAACACTGAAGCTTTCTTT
TRBJ1-3 NA NA TRBV9 CASSLEKTIYF TGTGCCAGCAGCCTCGAGAAGACCATATATTTT
TRBJ2-7 TRBD2 NA TRBV5-6 CASSTSGSEFYEQYF TGTGCCAGCAGCACTAGCGGGAGTGAGTTCTACGAGCAGTACTTC
TRBJ2-1 NA few TRBV6-1 CASGAGYYNEQFF TGTGCCAGCGGGGCGGGATATTACAATGAGCAGTTCTTC